These 28 T cell receptor beta chains were all obtained from the same sample, sequenced in a study of cytotoxic CD8 clonotypes in ibrutinib-treated CLL. Measured with immunoSEQ multiplex PCR; TCRdb has only the in-frame clones, and not every one. The data contain approximately 170,000 clones, about 88% of them seen just once; the ten biggest clones take up 3% to 3.5%. The starting material was PBMCs, obtained at disease progression, from a patient treated with ibrutinib. These receptors all stem from a human donor with chronic lymphocytic leukemia.

This clone has a handful of counts. CDR3: CASSPEEYSVNTEAFF. The CDR3, as DNA: TGTGCCAGCAGCCCCGAAGAATATTCAGTGAACACTGAAGCTTTCTTT. The chain recombines TRBV7-3 with TRBJ1-1; D not resolved. This CDR3 has 16 residues. Germline V CDR1 and CDR2: SGHTA, FQGTGA. V was trimmed by 5 bases and J by 0 bases, leaving 16 bases between them.

This clone was counted only a few times. The chain couples TRBV27 to TRBJ1-5; D remains ambiguous. Per the germline V gene, CDR1 is MNHEY and CDR2 is SMNVEV (reference sequence). Between the trimmed V and J ends, which lost 8 bases and 4 bases, there was a span of 12 bases. There are 13 residues in the CDR3. The CDR3 coding sequence is TGTGCCAGCCGCAGGTCCTGGAATCAGCCCCAGCATTTT. It codes for CASRRSWNQPQHF.

The gene calls are TRBV5-4 and TRBJ2-7; 8 bases align to TRBD2. V lost 4 bases and J lost 2; bases outside the gene matches: 8. CDR1 is SGHNT, CDR2 YYREEE, per germline (reference sequence). The CDR3 has 15 residues. The CDR3 region is CASSDAGGRAYEQYF. The CDR3 bases are TGTGCCAGCAGCGATGCGGGAGGTCGGGCCTACGAGCAGTACTTC. Full variable domain (outside the CDR3, taken from reference TRBV5-4 and TRBJ2-7): ETGVTQSPTHLIKTRGQQVTLRCSSQSGHNTVSWYQQALGQGPQFIFQYYREEENGRGNFPPRFSGLQFPNYSSELNVNALELDDSALYLCASSDAGGRAYEQYFGPGTRLTVT.

The rearrangement joins TRBV29-1 to TRBJ2-7; 8 bases fit TRBD1. The CDR3 is 14 residues long. Germline trimming cut 3 bases from V and 5 bases from J; bases unmatched to any gene: 9. Germline V lookup: CDR1 SQVTM, CDR2 ANQGSEA. The CDR3 loop is CSVDTGTGFHEQYF. The CDR3 DNA reads TGCAGCGTTGACACCGGGACAGGATTCCACGAGCAGTACTTC.

The J gene is TRBJ1-5, the V gene TRBV7-8, with D hard to call. There are 18 residues in the CDR3. The germline CDR1 and CDR2 sequences are SGHVS and FQNEAQ. Trimming left V 3 bases short and J 1 base short, with 19 bases between. This chain's CDR3 is CASSFWSREGGSNQPQHF. The DNA of the CDR3 is TGTGCCAGCAGCTTCTGGAGCCGGGAGGGCGGAAGCAATCAGCCCCAGCATTTT.

This sequence joins TRBV9 and TRBJ2-7; 7 bases line up with TRBD2. This CDR3 region has 14 residues. Germline V gives CDR1 SGDLS, CDR2 YYNGEE. V trimming: 8 bases; J trimming: 4 bases; junction bases outside the gene matches: 12. The DNA for the CDR3 is TGTGCCAGTGGACCGGCTAGCGGAGCTTACGAGCAGTACTTC. Amino acid sequence: CASGPASGAYEQYF.

The chain carries TRBV30 and TRBJ2-2; 11 bases match TRBD2. Unmatched junction bases numbered 7, after V lost 0 bases and J lost 4 bases. CDR3 length equals 17 residues. The germline V gene encodes CDR1 GTSNPN and CDR2 SVGIG (reference sequence). The CDR3 nucleotides read TGTGCCTGGAGTGTACCCCGTAGCGGGAGGGCCACCGGGGAGCTGTTTTTT. This encodes CAWSVPRSGRATGELFF.

The CDR3 loop reads CATSRGLAGGLNEQFF. CDR3 coding DNA: TGTGCCACCAGCAGAGGGCTAGCGGGAGGGCTTAATGAGCAGTTCTTC. The gene calls are TRBV15 and TRBJ2-1, with 12 positions matching TRBD2. The CDR3 consists of 16 residues. From germline, CDR1 is LNHNV and CDR2 YYDKDF (reference sequence). Unmatched junction bases numbered 5, after V lost 1 base and J lost 7 bases.

This sequence joins TRBV15 and TRBJ2-1; 13 nucleotides match TRBD2. There are 15 residues in the CDR3. J gave up 8 bases and V 3 bases, and 4 bases lay outside the gene matches. Germline CDR1 and CDR2: LNHNV and YYDKDF (reference sequence). The CDR3 here is CATSRGTSGKDEQFF. CDR3 sequence (DNA): TGTGCCACCAGCAGGGGGACTAGCGGGAAAGATGAGCAGTTCTTC.

J is TRBJ1-2 and V is TRBV14, with 10 nucleotides matching TRBD1. Trimming removed 4 bases from V and 8 bases from J; junction bases left unmatched: 7. This CDR3 is 14 amino acids long. Germline V gene lookup returns CDR1 SGHDN and CDR2 FVKESK. Written as DNA, the CDR3 is TGTGCCAGCAGCCGCCCAGGACAGGGGGGCGGCTACACCTTC. Translated: CASSRPGQGGGYTF. The full variable domain, rest sourced from reference TRBV14 and TRBJ1-2, is EAGVTQFPSHSVIEKGQTVTLRCDPISGHDNLYWYRRVMGKEIKFLLHFVKESKQDESGMPNNRFLAERTGGTYSTLKVQPAELEDSGVYFCASSRPGQGGGYTFGSGTRLTVV.

This chain links TRBV6-5 with TRBJ2-7; 7 bases map to TRBD2. Germline values: CDR1 MNHEY, CDR2 SVGAGI. V was clipped by 7 bases and J by 3 bases; unmatched bases: 6. The CDR3 covers 13 residues. The CDR3 DNA follows: TGTGCCAGCATCAAGCGGGAAGGCTACGAGCAGTACTTC. This gives the protein CASIKREGYEQYF.

This clone has just a few counts. The chain has TRBV7-2 and TRBJ2-2; tentative D call: TRBD1 (6 bases). In germline, CDR1 is SGHTA, CDR2 FQGNSA. V was shortened by 5 bases and J by 1 base, with 11 bases between the two germline ends. The CDR3 contains 15 residues. CDR3 amino acids: CASSPQGQNTGELFF. CDR3 in DNA: TGTGCCAGCAGCCCCCAGGGACAGAACACCGGGGAGCTGTTTTTT.

This clone was seen only a few times. The chain couples TRBV15 to TRBJ2-5, with TRBD1 as a possible D gene (5 bases). The CDR3 is 19 amino acids. CDR1 and CDR2 (germline): LNHNV, YYDKDF (reference sequence). V dropped 0 bases and J dropped 5 bases, with 25 bases sitting between them. The chain's CDR3 is CATSRDGVSLIPGKETQYF. The CDR3 DNA reads as TGTGCCACCAGCAGAGATGGGGTATCACTTATCCCAGGGAAGGAGACCCAGTACTTC.

The chain combines TRBV6-6 with TRBJ1-2; D might be TRBD1 (6 bases). The CDR3 sequence is 15 residues long. Germline V gives CDR1 MNHNY, CDR2 SVGAGI (reference sequence). V gave up 5 bases and J gave up 4 bases, with 17 bases separating them. In nucleotides, the CDR3 is TGTGCCAGCAGTCCTAACAGGGTAGACCTCTATGGCTACACCTTC. Translating gives CASSPNRVDLYGYTF.

The chain links TRBV6-5 to TRBJ2-7, with 8 bases fitting TRBD1. V was pared by 7 bases and J by 6 bases, with 5 bases of the junction left unmatched. The CDR3 totals 12 residues. In germline, CDR1 is MNHEY, CDR2 SVGAGI. CDR3 bases: TGTGCCAGCATTGGACAGGGTGGCGAGCAGTACTTC. Amino acid sequence: CASIGQGGEQYF.

Note on this clone: Germline is not matched at one junction end, which may reflect a read error. The chain joins TRBV2 to TRBJ1-1; TRBD1 matches 11 bases. Germline V lookup: CDR1 SNHLY, CDR2 FYNNEI. This CDR3 has 19 amino acids. The CDR3 DNA follows: TGTGCCAGCAGTGGAGGGACAGGGGGTGTGGTCGGAGGGAACTCTGAAGCTTTCTTT. This encodes CASSGGTGGVVGGNSEAFF.

The V and J genes are TRBV12-5 and TRBJ2-2; D is undetermined. The germline CDR1 and CDR2 sequences are LGHNT and FRNRAP. With 5 bases removed from V and 4 bases from J, the gap between germline ends came to 17 bases. CDR3 size: 16 residues. CDR3 DNA sequence: TGTGCTAGTGGTGCGTCCCCGAGCCCGGGCACCGGGGAGCTGTTTTTT. Its protein product is CASGASPSPGTGELFF.

The rearrangement uses TRBV29-1 and TRBJ2-1, with 8 bases lining up with TRBD2. The germline CDR1 and CDR2 sequences are SQVTM and ANQGSEA. This CDR3 spans 17 amino acids. V trimming: 0 bases; J trimming: 6 bases; junction bases outside the gene matches: 13. CDR3 sequence: CSVEDRFSGTRFNEQFF. The DNA of the CDR3 is TGCAGCGTTGAAGATCGATTTTCCGGGACTAGATTCAATGAGCAGTTCTTC.

The rearrangement joins TRBV7-2 to TRBJ1-3, with 10 nucleotides matching TRBD1. The CDR3 totals 15 residues. Per germline, CDR1 SGHTA and CDR2 FQGNSA. The V and J ends lost 1 base and 8 bases, in that order; junction bases with no gene match: 5. CDR3 in amino acids: CASSLETGGLYTIYF. The CDR3 bases are TGTGCCAGCAGCTTAGAGACAGGGGGCTTATACACCATATATTTT.

This clone was recorded only once. The chain couples TRBV7-8 to TRBJ1-2, with D unclear. Trimming stripped 1 base from V and 4 bases from J, with 19 bases between. This CDR3 spans 17 amino acids. Germline-derived CDR1 and CDR2 are SGHVS and FQNEAQ. In DNA form, the CDR3 reads TGTGCCAGCAGCTTAGGAATCATTCCGGGGTCTGTCTATGGCTACACCTTC. As protein: CASSLGIIPGSVYGYTF. Full variable domain (rest looked up from reference TRBV7-8 and TRBJ1-2): GAGVSQSPRYKVAKRGQDVALRCDPISGHVSLFWYQQALGQGPEFLTYFQNEAQLDKSGLPSDRFFAERPEGSVSTLKIQRTQQEDSAVYLCASSLGIIPGSVYGYTFGSGTRLTVV.

This chain joins TRBV9 and TRBJ2-1, with 13 bases matching TRBD2. Germline CDR1 SGDLS, CDR2 YYNGEE. There are 19 residues in the CDR3. J lost 4 bases, V lost 3 bases, and 13 bases had no gene match. The CDR3 nucleotides read TGTGCCAGCAGCGCACGGACCGGGACTAGCGGGACTAATTACAATGAGCAGTTCTTC. Translating it yields CASSARTGTSGTNYNEQFF.

This chain uses TRBV20-1 with TRBJ2-7; D is uncertain. CDR3 length: 11 amino acids. Trimming took 6 bases from V and 1 from J, leaving 7 bases between them. Germline CDR1 and CDR2: DFQATT and SNEGSKA (reference sequence). The CDR3 region has the DNA TGCAGTGCGGGCCCTTCCTACGAGCAGTACTTC. Its protein product is CSAGPSYEQYF.

V and J are TRBV7-8 and TRBJ1-4; D might be TRBD1 (6 bases). This CDR3 spans 15 amino acids. Germline CDR1 is SGHVS and CDR2 is FQNEAQ. V lost 5 bases and J lost 7, with 17 bases in between. CDR3 sequence (DNA): TGTGCCAGCAGCGGGGGCGACCCGGTTCGTGAAAAACTGTTTTTT. Translation: CASSGGDPVREKLFF.

The chain links TRBV6-1 to TRBJ2-5, with 7 nucleotides matching TRBD2. Trimming at V came to 3 bases and at J to 4 bases, leaving 11 bases not matched to a gene. Germline lookup yields CDR1 MNHNS and CDR2 SASEGT. This CDR3 has 16 amino acids. In nucleotides, the CDR3 is TGTGCCAGCAGTGAGGGGGGAGGGATATTTCGAGAGACCCAGTACTTC. The encoded protein is CASSEGGGIFRETQYF.

This clone occurred once. CDR3 DNA sequence: TGTGCCTGGAGCTCTAGCACAGATACGCAGTATTTT. Encoded protein: CAWSSSTDTQYF. The V and J genes are TRBV30 and TRBJ2-3; the D is unclear. The CDR3 runs to 12 residues. The germline V gene has CDR1 GTSNPN and CDR2 SVGIG (reference sequence). V was clipped by 3 bases and J by 0 bases, with 4 bases between them. Full variable domain (outside the CDR3, taken from reference TRBV30 and TRBJ2-3): SQTIHQWPATLVQPVGSPLSLECTVEGTSNPNLYWYRQAAGRGLQLLFYSVGIGQISSEVPQNLSASRPQDRQFILSSKKLLLSDSGFYLCAWSSSTDTQYFGPGTRLTVL.

To note about this clone: Its ends do not fully match the called genes, so a read error is possible. This sequence joins TRBV4-1 and TRBJ2-4, with D possibly being TRBD1 (5 bases). This CDR3 region has 13 residues. In germline, CDR1 is MGHRA, CDR2 YSYEKL. In DNA form, the CDR3 reads TGCGCCAGCAGCCCCCCTGGGGCAGGGTGGCCGAACTTC. Translated: CASSPPGAGWPNF.

J is TRBJ2-5 and V is TRBV10-2; 7 nucleotides align to TRBD2. J was trimmed by 11 bases and V by 3 bases; bases with no gene match: 12. The CDR3 totals 14 residues. Germline lookup yields CDR1 WSHSY and CDR2 SAAADI. The CDR3 sequence: CASSEGREIVVQYF. CDR3 DNA sequence: TGCGCCAGCAGTGAAGGGAGGGAGATCGTCGTGCAGTACTTC.

This sequence joins TRBV5-1 and TRBJ1-2, with D possibly matching TRBD1 (5 bases). Between the trimmed V and J ends, which lost 5 bases and 4 bases, there was a span of 12 bases. The CDR3 totals 13 residues. Germline assignment: CDR1 SGHRS and CDR2 YFSETQ. DNA of the CDR3: TGCGCCAGCAGGCCGGGGGAATTCTATGGCTACACCTTC. Protein product: CASRPGEFYGYTF.